The 12 T cell receptor beta chains below come from one sample, sequenced in a study of cytomegalovirus exposure and HLA in healthy donors. This PCR relied on a set of 60 Vbeta primers and 13 Jbeta primers. Method: immunoSEQ multiplex PCR; TCRdb's copy keeps in-frame clones and lacks some. Among about 190,000 clones listed, 80% to 85% were seen once. Input material: PBMCs. The receptors were sampled from a man aged 40-55 years in good health and CMV-seropositive.

The rearrangement uses TRBV18 and TRBJ2-7; D is possibly TRBD2 (6 bases). The CDR3 spans 17 residues. Germline V CDR1 and CDR2: KGHSH, LQKENI. With 4 bases removed from V and 6 bases from J, the gap between germline ends came to 25 bases. Here the CDR3 DNA reads TGTGCCAGCTCACGGACTCCCCGCGGGGACCTGTCTGGCGAGCAGTACTTC. Its translation is CASSRTPRGDLSGEQYF.

The V call is TRBV7-9, the J call TRBJ1-2; D not certain. The CDR3 loop spans 8 amino acids. Germline assignment: CDR1 SEHNR and CDR2 FQNEAQ (reference sequence). The CDR3 DNA reads as TGTTCCGGAAGCGGGAGTACCTTC. Translated: CSGSGSTF.

This rearrangement joins TRBV30 to TRBJ2-5; D unresolved. Germline V gene sequence: CDR1 GTSNPN, CDR2 SVGIG (reference sequence). Trimming left V 2 bases short and J 3 bases short, with 10 bases between. The CDR3 is 13 amino acids. The CDR3 nucleotides are TGTGCCTGGAGTAACGCAGTGGAAGAGACCCAGTACTTC. This encodes CAWSNAVEETQYF.

Worth noting for this clone: Other nucleotide sequences in the sample specify the same CDR3. The V and J genes are TRBV9 and TRBJ2-5; D remains unclear. V lost 0 bases and J 2 bases, leaving 5 bases between the germline ends. Germline V gives CDR1 SGDLS, CDR2 YYNGEE. This CDR3 spans 13 amino acids. The CDR3 nucleotides read TGTGCCAGCAGCGTAGGGCAGCAAGAGACCCAGTACTTC. Protein sequence: CASSVGQQETQYF.

V and J are TRBV4-3 and TRBJ2-7, with TRBD1 identical over 8 bases. V was clipped by 1 base and J by 1 base; unmatched bases: 12. Germline V gene data show CDR1 as LGHNA and CDR2 as YSLEER. The CDR3 covers 18 residues. The CDR3 sequence: CASSQVDQGASRSYEQYF. The DNA of the CDR3 is TGCGCCAGCAGCCAAGTAGACCAGGGGGCAAGTAGATCCTACGAGCAGTACTTC.

The gene calls are TRBV5-6 and TRBJ2-3; D is unresolved. CDR3 length equals 13 residues. With 2 bases removed from V and 4 bases from J, the gap between germline ends came to 8 bases. CDR1 and CDR2 from the germline V gene are SGHDT and YYEEEE. CDR3 in amino acids: CASSLRRPDTQYF. In DNA, the CDR3 is TGTGCCAGCAGCTTACGGCGGCCAGATACGCAGTATTTT.

The chain recombines TRBV5-1 with TRBJ2-1; D remains unclear. The CDR3 spans 12 residues. With 0 bases removed from V and 10 bases from J, the gap between germline ends came to 8 bases. In germline, CDR1 is SGHRS, CDR2 YFSETQ. The CDR3: CASSLDIREQFF. For the CDR3, the DNA is TGCGCCAGCAGCTTGGATATACGGGAGCAGTTCTTC. Filled out from reference TRBV5-1 and TRBJ2-1, the complete variable domain reads KAGVTQTPRYLIKTRGQQVTLSCSPISGHRSVSWYQQTPGQGLQFLFEYFSETQRNKGNFPGRFSGRQFSNSRSEMNVSTLELGDSALYLCASSLDIREQFFGPGTRLTVL.

V usage is TRBV27 and J usage is TRBJ2-3; perhaps TRBD2 as D (5 bases). The CDR3 length is 14 residues. The germline V gene has CDR1 MNHEY and CDR2 SMNVEV (reference sequence). V lost 1 base and J lost 6, with 11 bases in between. In DNA form, the CDR3 reads TGTGCCAGCAGTTTATTTCCCACGGGGGATACGCAGTATTTT. It translates to CASSLFPTGDTQYF.

The V gene is TRBV5-1, the J gene TRBJ1-6; perhaps TRBD1 as D (6 bases). The CDR3 is 15 residues long. Trimming cost V 4 bases and J 9 bases, with 17 bases left between them. Germline V gene lookup returns CDR1 SGHRS and CDR2 YFSETQ. The CDR3 DNA is TGCGCCAGCAGCGCCCGGACAGTCCTTGGTTCACCCCTCCACTTT. Protein sequence: CASSARTVLGSPLHF.

The rearrangement joins TRBV9 to TRBJ2-1; possible D gene TRBD2, 5 bases. The CDR3 covers 15 residues. The V and J ends lost 0 bases and 4 bases respectively, with 11 bases between them. The germline CDR1 and CDR2 sequences are SGDLS and YYNGEE. The DNA for the CDR3 is TGTGCCAGCAGCGTAGGCGGGTACGCATACAATGAGCAGTTCTTC. It translates to CASSVGGYAYNEQFF.

The chain has TRBV27 and TRBJ1-5; D is unresolved. The V end lost 6 bases, the J end lost 0 bases, and 12 bases lay between the germline ends. The germline V gene has CDR1 MNHEY and CDR2 SMNVEV (reference sequence). This CDR3 has 15 amino acids. The CDR3 sequence is CASSLDHYSNQPQHF. CDR3 nucleotide sequence: TGTGCCAGCAGCCTAGATCACTATAGCAATCAGCCCCAGCATTTT.

This clone occurred a few times. V usage is TRBV9 and J usage is TRBJ2-3; D remains ambiguous. V dropped 3 bases and J dropped 6 bases, with 11 bases sitting between them. Germline V CDR1 and CDR2: SGDLS, YYNGEE. The CDR3 loop spans 13 amino acids. In DNA, the CDR3 is TGTGCCAGCAGCGCCCAATGGCGGGATACGCAGTATTTT. It encodes CASSAQWRDTQYF.